This T cell receptor beta chain emerged from a study of CXCR3-negative and CXCR3-positive naive CD8 T cells. CDR1 and CDR2 from the germline V gene are LGHNA and YSLEER. The CDR3 sequence is 15 residues long. The method, 5' RACE with UMI labels, was used to prepare the TRB cDNA libraries. TCRdb re-called the 5' RACE reads; every CDR3 protein appears as one record, without DNA. The table for this sample gives 37,000 or so distinct CDR3 sequences. Sequencing was done on a sample of memory CD8+ T cells from blood. This receptor was obtained from a human donor in good health. Some clones in this sample may be carry-over from other donors' samples. The V call is TRBV4-3, the J call TRBJ1-1. The CDR3 here is CASSQDEGSNTEAFF.